The clone carrying this T cell receptor beta chain appeared many times. What it binds is not known. The trim removed 3 bases at V and 0 bases at J, leaving 1 base unmatched. CDR3 length: 15 amino acids. CDR1 is SQVTM and CDR2 is ANQGSEA in the germline V gene. This sample is drawn from a study of molecular identifiers for immune sequencing clone quantification. Study results and caveats: In naive cells, under 1% of molecules belonged to clones above 20 RNA copies, against over 97% in effector cells. Spiked-in Jurkat TCR RNA corresponding to one cell was reported as detectable against 1 million or so naive cells.

Previously described methods and listed TCR primers were employed for the bulk TCR libraries. Via MiXCR, TCRdb re-called the PCR reads, giving one row per CDR3 protein. The sample lists approximately 630,000 distinct CDR3 sequences, about 25% occurring once. When naive CD8 T cells were sorted, they were gated as CD8+CD4-CCR7+CD45RA+. Sequencing input: naive CD8+ T cells from blood, with Jurkat cell RNA spiked in. Subset defined: FACS-sorted CD8+CD4-CCR7+CD45RA+ naive T cells. V is TRBV29-1 and J is TRBJ2-2; 10 nucleotides line up with TRBD1. The receptor comes from a human donor in good health. Some libraries in this study had Jurkat cell RNA spiked in. The DNA of the CDR3 is TGCAGCGTTGAGACAGGGGGCGCGAACACCGGGGAGCTGTTTTTT. Translating it yields CSVETGGANTGELFF.